Each of the 5 T cell receptor beta chains below was sequenced from the same sample in a study of CD8 T cells in ankylosing spondylitis. General study findings and limits: It appeared that ankylosing spondylitis blood was characterized by a TCR beta motif of roughly 8 highly homologous variants.

These TCRs' antigens remain unknown. In TCRdb, the 5' RACE reads were re-called with MiXCR into one record per CDR3 protein. The repertoire includes about 450,000 distinct CDR3 sequences, 25% to 30% of them detected once, and approximately 1% sits in the top ten. What was sequenced was blood, either unsorted or a sorted T cell fraction (not recorded which). These receptors were obtained from a male donor with ankylosing spondylitis.

This clonotype was observed a few times. The chain recombines TRBV12-3 or TRBV12-4 with TRBJ1-2, with 7 bases identical to TRBD1. This CDR3 has 15 amino acids. J was trimmed by 5 bases and V by 6 bases; bases with no gene match: 12. The CDR3 reads CASRRSTGNGYGYTF. The DNA for the CDR3 is TGTGCCAGCAGAAGGTCGACAGGGAATGGGTATGGCTACACCTTC.

There are a few counts of this clonotype. The V call is TRBV7-2, the J call TRBJ2-3; D is perhaps TRBD2 (6 bases). Trimming stripped 0 bases from V and 3 bases from J, with 10 bases between. The CDR3 contains 15 residues. CDR1 SGHTA and CDR2 FQGNSA come from the germline V gene. The CDR3: CASSLALEGTDTQYF. CDR3 coding DNA: TGTGCCAGCAGCTTAGCTCTGGAGGGGACAGATACGCAGTATTTT. The full variable domain, completed using reference TRBV7-2 and TRBJ2-3, is GAGVSQSPSNKVTEKGKDVELRCDPISGHTALYWYRQSLGQGLEFLIYFQGNSAPDKSGLPSDRFSAERTGGSVSTLTIQRTQQEDSAVYLCASSLALEGTDTQYFGPGTRLTVL.

The table lists this clonotype with a few counts. V is TRBV20-1 and J is TRBJ2-5; 15 positions agree with TRBD2. The CDR3 loop spans 14 amino acids. V shed 5 bases and J 5 bases; nucleotides not matched to a gene: 3. Looked up from germline, CDR1 is DFQATT and CDR2 is SNEGSKA (reference sequence). The CDR3 loop is CSARTSGRAETQYF. In nucleotides, the CDR3 is TGCAGTGCTCGGACTAGCGGGAGGGCCGAGACCCAGTACTTC.

The CDR3: CSARDSGLAGLSDTQYF. In nucleotides, the CDR3 is TGCAGTGCTAGAGACTCGGGACTAGCGGGACTTTCAGATACGCAGTATTTT. V is TRBV20-1 and J is TRBJ2-3; 13 positions agree with TRBD2. Germline lookup yields CDR1 DFQATT and CDR2 SNEGSKA (reference sequence). V lost 0 bases to trimming and J lost 4 bases; unmatched junction nucleotides: 7. This CDR3 has 17 residues.

This clonotype was seen once. The chain joins TRBV7-9 to TRBJ2-1, with TRBD2 identical over 9 bases. J was trimmed by 8 bases and V by 4 bases; bases with no gene match: 6. Germline V gives CDR1 SEHNR, CDR2 FQNEAQ (reference sequence). The CDR3 loop spans 14 amino acids. The CDR3 spells CASSYSGSGDEQFF. In DNA, the CDR3 is TGTGCCAGCAGCTATAGCGGGAGCGGCGATGAGCAGTTCTTC.